The sequence of this T cell receptor beta chain was determined in a study of blood T cells in healthy people across ages (dated by TCRdb to about 2015). Broadly, across the study: In model experiments, template switching captured about one uniquely barcoded TCR beta cDNA molecule for every two T cells. The study measured age-related changes in TCR beta repertoire diversity using deep sequencing normalized with unique cDNA molecular identifiers. The donors were split into four age groups: young (average around 17 years), middle-aged (around 37), aged (approximately 60) and long-lived (about 82). To avoid experimental bias, donors of different ages were spread randomly across the sequencing lanes. The study analyzed two additional independent replicas of 1 million unique cDNA reads from the same blood draw for two donors, one aged 18 to 29 and one aged 80 or older. Findings and caveats that apply to the study as a whole: As age increased, observed TCR beta diversity per million T cells dropped in a roughly linear way, and a significant reduction was already evident by age around 41. Estimates of total diversity based on one million sequenced T cells were considered lower bounds and underestimates. A strong correlation was found between observed TCR beta diversity and the percentage of naive T cells measured by flow cytometry. Since profiling was done on bulk unsorted PBMCs, naive and antigen-experienced compartments could not be conclusively compared. Because the CMV infection status of the donors was unknown, age-related changes in expanded clonotypes may potentially have been confounded. Compared with the aged group, the long-lived group had more naive CD4+ T cells, fewer expanded clones and increased TCR diversity, suggesting age selection.

Comments on this clonotype: Its target antigen remains unknown. One end of the junction fails to match germline, which may point to a read error.

Based on the germline V gene, the CDR1 and CDR2 sequences are MGHRA and YSYEKL. From the cysteine up to the phenylalanine, the CDR3 has a length of 15 residues. The retained sequence is limited to the CDR3, 45 bases, with the frame set at the first base. Systemically healthy Caucasian individuals from Russia, 39 in total and aged about 6 to 95 years, were included as donors. Approximately 10 milliliters of peripheral blood were collected from each donor into EDTA-treated Vacutainer tubes. Ficoll-Paque density-gradient centrifugation was used to isolate PBMCs, with at least 6.5 million per sample. Trizol reagent was used to extract total RNA from PBMCs, with at least 6 micrograms per sample. The percentages of naive CD45RAhigh/CD27high T cells were determined by flow cytometry on a PBMC aliquot from every donor. Library preparation was by 5' RACE. This sample was sequenced with an Illumina HiSeq 2500. A second PCR of roughly 6 to 12 cycles was run with a J-beta primer mix and a sample-barcoded 5' primer. Each TCR beta cDNA molecule received a unique molecular identifier from a template-switch 5' adaptor carrying 12 random nucleotides. Each sample yielded at least 2.5 million CDR3-containing paired-end reads. The Mint cDNA synthesis kit, primed by a TRBC-specific oligonucleotide, was used to synthesize first-strand cDNA from all RNA. After uracil-DNA glycosylase treatment, a first 18-cycle PCR used universal primers M1SS and BC2_uni_R on all cDNA. The original pipeline was this. Normalization of each sample was performed by random selection of 1 million high-quality reads, each carrying a distinct molecular identifier. Instead of being binned into consensus sequences, reads with shared molecular identifiers were discarded. MiTCR, run with a Q25 quality threshold and the strictest error-elimination algorithm, handled CDR3 identification, clonotype clustering and error correction. A nonparametric unseen species model with Euler transformation was used to estimate a lower bound on total TCR beta diversity. The public reads were quality trimmed at Q25 with fastp and then assembled into clones with MiXCR by TCRdb, keeping productive beta chains. Each entry is one CDR3 protein sequence, shown with its most common DNA and genes. What appears here as the V and J calls and clone size reflects TCRdb's work, not the paper's. The sample contains some 1.6 million distinct CDR3 sequences, almost 35% of them found a single time. Of the sample, over 9% falls within the top ten clones.

The sample comprised blood. The clonotype was recovered from a woman aged 25 to 39 in good health. The V and J genes are TRBV4-1 and TRBJ2-1, and the D gene may be TRBD2, 6 bases matching. The CDR3 loop reads CTSSQDEIADNEQFF. The DNA sequence follows: TGCACCAGCAGCCAAGATGAGATAGCGGACAATGAGCAGTTCTTC.